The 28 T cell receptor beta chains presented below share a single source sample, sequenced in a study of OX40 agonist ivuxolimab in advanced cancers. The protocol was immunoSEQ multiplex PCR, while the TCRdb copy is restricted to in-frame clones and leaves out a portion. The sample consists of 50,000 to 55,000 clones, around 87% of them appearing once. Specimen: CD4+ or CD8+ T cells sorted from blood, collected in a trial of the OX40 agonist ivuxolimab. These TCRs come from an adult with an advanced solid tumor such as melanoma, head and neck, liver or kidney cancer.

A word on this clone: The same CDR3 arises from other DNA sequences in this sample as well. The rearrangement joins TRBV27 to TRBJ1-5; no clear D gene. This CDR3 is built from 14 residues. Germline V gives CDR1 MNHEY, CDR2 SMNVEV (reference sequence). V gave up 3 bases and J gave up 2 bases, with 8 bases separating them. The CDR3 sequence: CASSFRQGNQPQHF. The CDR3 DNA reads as TGTGCCAGCAGTTTCCGGCAGGGCAATCAGCCCCAGCATTTT.

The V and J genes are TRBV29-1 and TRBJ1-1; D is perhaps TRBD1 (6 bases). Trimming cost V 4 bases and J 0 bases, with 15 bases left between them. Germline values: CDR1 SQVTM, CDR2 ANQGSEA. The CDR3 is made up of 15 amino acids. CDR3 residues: CSVVGQGLMNTEAFF. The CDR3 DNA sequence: TGCAGCGTTGTAGGGCAGGGGCTCATGAACACTGAAGCTTTCTTT.

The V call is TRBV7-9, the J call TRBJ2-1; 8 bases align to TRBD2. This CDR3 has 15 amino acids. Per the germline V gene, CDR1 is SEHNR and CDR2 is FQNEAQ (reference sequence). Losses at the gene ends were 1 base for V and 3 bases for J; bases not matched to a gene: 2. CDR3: CASSLDGGDYNEQFF. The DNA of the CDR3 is TGTGCCAGCAGCTTAGACGGGGGGGACTACAATGAGCAGTTCTTC. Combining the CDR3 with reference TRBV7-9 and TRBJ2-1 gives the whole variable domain DTGVSQNPRHKITKRGQNVTFRCDPISEHNRLYWYRQTLGQGPEFLTYFQNEAQLEKSRLLSDRFSAERPKGSFSTLEIQRTEQGDSAMYLCASSLDGGDYNEQFFGPGTRLTVL.

The CDR3 DNA is TGTGCCAGCAGTTACTCGACTAGCCAATACAATGAGCAGTTCTTC. Amino acids: CASSYSTSQYNEQFF. The chain joins TRBV6-5 to TRBJ2-1, with 7 positions matching TRBD2. This CDR3 is 15 amino acids long. Germline V lookup: CDR1 MNHEY, CDR2 SVGAGI. V gave up 0 bases and J gave up 4 bases; unmatched junction bases: 3.

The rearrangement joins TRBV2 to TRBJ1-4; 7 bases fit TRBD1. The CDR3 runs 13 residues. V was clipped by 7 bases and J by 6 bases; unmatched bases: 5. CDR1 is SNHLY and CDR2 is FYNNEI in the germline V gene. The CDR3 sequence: CASTTGVYEKLFF. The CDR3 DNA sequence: TGTGCCAGCACAACAGGGGTATATGAAAAACTGTTTTTT.

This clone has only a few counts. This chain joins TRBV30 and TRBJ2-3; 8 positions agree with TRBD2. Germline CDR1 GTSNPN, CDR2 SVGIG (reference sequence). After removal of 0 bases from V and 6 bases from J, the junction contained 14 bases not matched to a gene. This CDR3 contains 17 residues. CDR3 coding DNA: TGTGCCTGGAGTGTATTAGGGGTAGCGGGAAGGCGTGATACGCAGTATTTT. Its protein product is CAWSVLGVAGRRDTQYF.

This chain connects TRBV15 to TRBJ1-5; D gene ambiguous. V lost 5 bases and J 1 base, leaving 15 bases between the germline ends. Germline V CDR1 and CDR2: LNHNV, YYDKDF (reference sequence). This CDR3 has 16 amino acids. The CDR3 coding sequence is TGTGCCACCAGCGGAACGGACCTTGGCAGCAATCAGCCCCAGCATTTT. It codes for CATSGTDLGSNQPQHF.

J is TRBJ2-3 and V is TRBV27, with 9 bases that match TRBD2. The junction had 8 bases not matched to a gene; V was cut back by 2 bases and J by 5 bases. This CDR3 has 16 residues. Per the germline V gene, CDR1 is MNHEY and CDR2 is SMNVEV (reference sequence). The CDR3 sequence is CASSLRVLAGRDTQYF. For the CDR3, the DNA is TGTGCCAGCAGTTTACGAGTACTAGCGGGTAGAGATACGCAGTATTTT.

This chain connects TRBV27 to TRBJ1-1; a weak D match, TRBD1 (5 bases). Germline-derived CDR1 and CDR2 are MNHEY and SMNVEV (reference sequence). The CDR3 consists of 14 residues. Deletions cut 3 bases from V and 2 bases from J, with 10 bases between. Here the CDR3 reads CASSLRGQNTEAFF. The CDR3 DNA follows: TGTGCCAGCAGTTTGAGAGGACAAAACACTGAAGCTTTCTTT.

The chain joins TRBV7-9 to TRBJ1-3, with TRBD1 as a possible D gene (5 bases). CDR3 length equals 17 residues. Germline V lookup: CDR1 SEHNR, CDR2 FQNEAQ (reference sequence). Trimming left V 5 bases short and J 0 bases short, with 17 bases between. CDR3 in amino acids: CASSHPGRPTSGNTIYF. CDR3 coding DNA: TGTGCCAGCAGCCATCCGGGACGGCCCACCTCTGGAAACACCATATATTTT.

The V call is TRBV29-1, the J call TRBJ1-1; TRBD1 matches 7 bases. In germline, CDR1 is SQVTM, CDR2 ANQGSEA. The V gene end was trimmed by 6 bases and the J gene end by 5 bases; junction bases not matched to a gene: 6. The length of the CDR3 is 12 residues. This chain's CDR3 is CSVADRDTEAFF. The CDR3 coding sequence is TGCAGCGTCGCAGACAGGGATACTGAAGCTTTCTTT.

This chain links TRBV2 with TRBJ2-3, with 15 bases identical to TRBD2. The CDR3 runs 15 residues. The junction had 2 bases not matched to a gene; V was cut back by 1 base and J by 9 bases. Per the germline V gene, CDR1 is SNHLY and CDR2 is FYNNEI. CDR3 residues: CASSEGTSGRATQYF. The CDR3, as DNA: TGTGCCAGCAGTGAAGGGACTAGCGGGAGGGCGACGCAGTATTTT. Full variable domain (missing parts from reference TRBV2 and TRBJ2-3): EPEVTQTPSHQVTQMGQEVILRCVPISNHLYFYWYRQILGQKVEFLVSFYNNEISEKSEIFDDQFSVERPDGSNFTLKIRSTKLEDSAMYFCASSEGTSGRATQYFGPGTRLTVL.

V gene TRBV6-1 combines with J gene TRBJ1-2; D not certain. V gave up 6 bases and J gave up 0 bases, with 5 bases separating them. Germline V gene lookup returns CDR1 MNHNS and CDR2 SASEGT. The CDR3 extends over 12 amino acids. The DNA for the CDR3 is TGTGCCAGCAGCGGATCTAACTATGGCTACACCTTC. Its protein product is CASSGSNYGYTF.

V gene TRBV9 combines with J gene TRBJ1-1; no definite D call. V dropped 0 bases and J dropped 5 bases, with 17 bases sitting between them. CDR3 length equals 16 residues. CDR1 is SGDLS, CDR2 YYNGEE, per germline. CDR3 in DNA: TGTGCCAGCAGCGTAGACCCGGGCCCAACGGGGACTGAAGCTTTCTTT. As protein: CASSVDPGPTGTEAFF.

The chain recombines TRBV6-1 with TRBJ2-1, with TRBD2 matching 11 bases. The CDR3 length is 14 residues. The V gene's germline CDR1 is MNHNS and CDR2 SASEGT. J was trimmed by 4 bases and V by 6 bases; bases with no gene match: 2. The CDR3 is CASRPSGGYNEQFF. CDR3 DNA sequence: TGTGCCAGCAGGCCTAGCGGGGGGTACAATGAGCAGTTCTTC.

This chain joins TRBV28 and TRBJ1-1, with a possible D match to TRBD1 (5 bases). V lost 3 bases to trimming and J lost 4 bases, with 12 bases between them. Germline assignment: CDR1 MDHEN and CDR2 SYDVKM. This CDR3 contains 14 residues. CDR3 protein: CASSLGGGITEAFF. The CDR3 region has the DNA TGTGCCAGCAGTTTGGGGGGTGGGATCACTGAAGCTTTCTTT. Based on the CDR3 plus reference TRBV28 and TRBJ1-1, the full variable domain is DVKVTQSSRYLVKRTGEKVFLECVQDMDHENMFWYRQDPGLGLRLIYFSYDVKMKEKGDIPEGYSVSREKKERFSLILESASTNQTSMYLCASSLGGGITEAFFGQGTRLTVV.

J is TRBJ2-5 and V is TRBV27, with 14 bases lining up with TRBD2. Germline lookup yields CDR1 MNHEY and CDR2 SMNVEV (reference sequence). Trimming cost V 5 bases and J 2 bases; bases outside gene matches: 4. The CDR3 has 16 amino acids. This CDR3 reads CASSAGLAGEQETQYF. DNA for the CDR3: TGTGCCAGCAGTGCGGGACTAGCGGGAGAGCAAGAGACCCAGTACTTC.

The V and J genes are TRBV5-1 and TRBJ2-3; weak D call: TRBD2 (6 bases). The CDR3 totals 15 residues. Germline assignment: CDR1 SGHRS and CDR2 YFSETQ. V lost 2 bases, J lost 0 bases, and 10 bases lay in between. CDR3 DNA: TGCGCCAGCAGCTTCGAGCGGGCCAGCACAGATACGCAGTATTTT. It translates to CASSFERASTDTQYF.

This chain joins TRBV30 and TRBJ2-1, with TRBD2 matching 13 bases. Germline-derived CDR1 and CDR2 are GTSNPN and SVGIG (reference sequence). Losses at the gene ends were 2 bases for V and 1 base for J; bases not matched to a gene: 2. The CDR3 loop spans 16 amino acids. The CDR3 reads CAWSPGLAGSYNEQFF. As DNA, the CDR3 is TGTGCCTGGAGTCCGGGACTAGCGGGATCCTACAATGAGCAGTTCTTC.

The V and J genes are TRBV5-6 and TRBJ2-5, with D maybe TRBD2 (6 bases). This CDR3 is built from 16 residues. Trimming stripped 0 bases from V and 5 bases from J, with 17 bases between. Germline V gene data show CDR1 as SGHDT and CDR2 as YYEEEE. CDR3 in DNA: TGTGCCAGCAGCTTGGCGCCGAGCGTTGGGGGGGAGACCCAGTACTTC. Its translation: CASSLAPSVGGETQYF.

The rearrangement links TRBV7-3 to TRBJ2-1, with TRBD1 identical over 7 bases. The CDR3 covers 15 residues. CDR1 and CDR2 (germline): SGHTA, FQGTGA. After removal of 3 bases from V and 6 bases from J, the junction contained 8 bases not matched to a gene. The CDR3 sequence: CASSFEGGIGNEQFF. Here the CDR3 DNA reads TGTGCCAGCAGCTTCGAAGGGGGCATCGGCAATGAGCAGTTCTTC.

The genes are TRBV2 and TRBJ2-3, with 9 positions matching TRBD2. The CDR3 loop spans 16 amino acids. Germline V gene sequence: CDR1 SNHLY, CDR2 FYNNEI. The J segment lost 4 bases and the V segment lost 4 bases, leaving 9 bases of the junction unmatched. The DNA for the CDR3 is TGTGCCAGCAGTGTGTCTGCGGGGGGGGCAGCAGATACGCAGTATTTT. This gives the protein CASSVSAGGAADTQYF.

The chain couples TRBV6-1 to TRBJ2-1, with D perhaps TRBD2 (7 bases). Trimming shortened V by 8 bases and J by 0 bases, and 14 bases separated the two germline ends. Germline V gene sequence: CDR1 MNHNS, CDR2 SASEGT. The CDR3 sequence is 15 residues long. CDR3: CASPKGGASYNEQFF. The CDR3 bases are TGTGCCAGCCCGAAGGGGGGGGCCTCCTACAATGAGCAGTTCTTC.

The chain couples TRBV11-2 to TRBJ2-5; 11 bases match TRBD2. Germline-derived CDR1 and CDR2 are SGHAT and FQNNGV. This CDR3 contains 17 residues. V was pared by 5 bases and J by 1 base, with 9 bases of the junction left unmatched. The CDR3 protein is CASSPGGLAGGQETQYF. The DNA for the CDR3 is TGTGCCAGCAGCCCCGGTGGGCTAGCGGGGGGCCAAGAGACCCAGTACTTC. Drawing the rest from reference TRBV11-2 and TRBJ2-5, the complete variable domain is EAGVAQSPRYKIIEKRQSVAFWCNPISGHATLYWYQQILGQGPKLLIQFQNNGVVDDSQLPKDRFSAERLKGVDSTLKIQPAKLEDSAVYLCASSPGGLAGGQETQYFGPGTRLLVL.

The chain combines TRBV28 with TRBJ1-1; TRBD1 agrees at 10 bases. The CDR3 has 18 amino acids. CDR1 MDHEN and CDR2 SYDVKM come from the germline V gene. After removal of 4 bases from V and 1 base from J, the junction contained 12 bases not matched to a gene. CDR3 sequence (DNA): TGTGCCAGCAGTTCCTTCCGAAGACAGGGGGCTCGGAACACTGAAGCTTTCTTT. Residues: CASSSFRRQGARNTEAFF.

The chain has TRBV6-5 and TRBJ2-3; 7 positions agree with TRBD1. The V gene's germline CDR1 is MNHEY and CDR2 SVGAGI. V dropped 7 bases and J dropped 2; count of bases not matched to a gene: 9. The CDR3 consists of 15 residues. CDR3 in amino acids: CASTSRGPLTDTQYF. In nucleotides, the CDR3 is TGTGCCAGCACCAGTAGGGGGCCTCTCACAGATACGCAGTATTTT.

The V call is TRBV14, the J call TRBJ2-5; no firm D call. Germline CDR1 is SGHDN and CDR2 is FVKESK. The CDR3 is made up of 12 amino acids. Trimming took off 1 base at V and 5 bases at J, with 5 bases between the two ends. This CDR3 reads CASSQGRETQYF. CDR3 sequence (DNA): TGTGCCAGCAGCCAAGGACGGGAGACCCAGTACTTC.

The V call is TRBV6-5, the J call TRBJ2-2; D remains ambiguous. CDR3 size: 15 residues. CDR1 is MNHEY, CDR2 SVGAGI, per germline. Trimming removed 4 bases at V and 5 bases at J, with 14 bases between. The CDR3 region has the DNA TGTGCCAGCAGTTCTGGGAAAAGGGAAACCGGGGAGCTGTTTTTT. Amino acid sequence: CASSSGKRETGELFF.